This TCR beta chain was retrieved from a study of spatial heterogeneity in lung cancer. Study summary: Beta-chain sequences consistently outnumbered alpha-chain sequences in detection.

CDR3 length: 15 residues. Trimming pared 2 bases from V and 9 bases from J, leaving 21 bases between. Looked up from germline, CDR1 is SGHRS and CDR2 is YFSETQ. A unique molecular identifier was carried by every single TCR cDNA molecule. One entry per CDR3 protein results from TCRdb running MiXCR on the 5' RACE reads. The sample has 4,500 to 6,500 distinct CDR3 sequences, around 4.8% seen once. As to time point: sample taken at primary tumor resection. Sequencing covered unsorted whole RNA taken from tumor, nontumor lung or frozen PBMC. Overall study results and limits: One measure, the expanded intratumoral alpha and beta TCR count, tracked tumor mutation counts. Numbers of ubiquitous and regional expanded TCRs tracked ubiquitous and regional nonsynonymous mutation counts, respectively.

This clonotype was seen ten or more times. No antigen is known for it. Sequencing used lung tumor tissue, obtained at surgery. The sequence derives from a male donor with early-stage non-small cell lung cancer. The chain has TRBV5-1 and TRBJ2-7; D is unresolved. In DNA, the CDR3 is TGCGCCAGCAGCTTAGGCCCAGGATATATTAGTCCGCAGTACTTC. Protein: CASSLGPGYISPQYF.